The 27 T cell receptor beta chains listed next were all sequenced from one sample in a study of metastatic and nonmetastatic thyroid tumors. Prior to thyroid surgery, none of the patients had received any treatment. TCRdb reassembled clones from the PCR reads with MiXCR. This table holds approximately 21,000 clones, approximately 30% found once. Sequencing input: blood. All receptors derive from a female donor with papillary thyroid cancer or a benign thyroid nodule (not recorded which). Some clones in this sample may be carry-over from other donors' samples.

This clone showed up many times. The chain recombines TRBV10-3 with TRBJ1-2; no clear D gene. The germline V gene has CDR1 ENHRY and CDR2 SYGVKD. With 2 bases removed from V and 1 base from J, the gap between germline ends came to 8 bases. The CDR3 contains 14 residues. The CDR3 loop is CAISEIPNNYGYTF. In DNA form, the CDR3 reads TGTGCCATCAGTGAGATACCCAATAACTATGGCTACACCTTC.

To note about this clone: A read error is likely, as this CDR3 ends without the conserved phenylalanine or tryptophan. V and J are TRBV14 and TRBJ2-5; the D gene could be TRBD1 or TRBD2 (5 bases each). This CDR3 region has 13 residues. Germline V gene sequence: CDR1 SGHDN, CDR2 FVKESK. V was trimmed by 1 base and J by 9 bases, leaving 12 bases between them. The CDR3 sequence: CASSQVQVGAQYY. The CDR3 DNA follows: TGTGCCAGCAGCCAAGTTCAGGTGGGGGCCCAGTACTAC.

This CDR3 is CASSFHGLAGGPGVYEQYF. CDR3 sequence (DNA): TGTGCCAGCAGCTTTCACGGACTAGCGGGAGGGCCTGGGGTGTACGAGCAGTACTTC. The chain recombines TRBV11-2 with TRBJ2-7, with 15 bases fitting TRBD2. The V segment lost 3 bases and the J segment 4 bases; nucleotides outside the gene matches: 13. CDR1 SGHAT and CDR2 FQNNGV come from the germline V gene. The CDR3 covers 19 residues.

About this clone: The conserved final phenylalanine or tryptophan is absent from the CDR3, which likely points to a read error. This chain links TRBV15 with TRBJ1-4; 9 positions match TRBD1. The CDR3 has 15 amino acids. Germline V gene sequence: CDR1 LNHNV, CDR2 YYDKDF (reference sequence). DNA of the CDR3: TGTGCCCCCAGCAGACCGGACAGGGGTTCCGAAAAACTGTTTTGT. Translating gives CAPSRPDRGSEKLFC.

V gene TRBV6-2 or TRBV6-3 combines with J gene TRBJ1-5; tentatively, D is TRBD1 (6 bases). Germline CDR1 is MNHEY and CDR2 is SVGEGT. The V gene lost 6 bases and the J gene lost 6 bases, with 12 bases spanning the gap. The CDR3 has 13 residues. The CDR3 sequence is CASRDLDSQPQHF. As DNA, the CDR3 is TGTGCCAGCAGAGACCTGGACAGTCAGCCCCAGCATTTT.

Only a few counts were recorded for this clone. The chain combines TRBV6-1 with TRBJ2-7; tentatively, D is TRBD1 (6 bases). The V gene lost 7 bases and the J gene lost 2 bases, with 12 bases spanning the gap. The CDR3 has 13 residues. Per germline, CDR1 MNHNS and CDR2 SASEGT. The CDR3 region is CASIRGIPYEQYF. The CDR3 DNA is TGTGCCAGCATCAGGGGCATCCCCTACGAGCAGTACTTC.

The rearrangement links TRBV20-1 to TRBJ2-3, with TRBD1 identical over 7 bases. Germline loops: CDR1 DFQATT, CDR2 SNEGSKA (reference sequence). The CDR3 sequence is 16 residues long. V shed 3 bases and J 3 bases; nucleotides not matched to a gene: 12. The CDR3 spells CSASEVLGQLTDTQYF. DNA of the CDR3: TGCAGTGCTAGCGAGGTATTGGGACAGTTGACAGATACGCAGTATTTT.

This clone showed up many times. The chain carries TRBV27 and TRBJ2-1, with D maybe TRBD2 (5 bases). The V gene's germline CDR1 is MNHEY and CDR2 SMNVEV (reference sequence). The V end was cut by 5 bases, the J end by 0 bases, with 14 bases between. The CDR3 contains 16 residues. As DNA, the CDR3 is TGTGCCAGCAGTCGGACGTCGGGAAGCTCCTACAATGAGCAGTTCTTC. Residues: CASSRTSGSSYNEQFF.

This clone was seen repeatedly, ten times or more. Here the CDR3 reads CASSQDLGGQGGYTF. CDR3 DNA sequence: TGCGCCAGCAGCCAAGACTTGGGCGGGCAAGGAGGCTACACCTTC. J is TRBJ1-2 and V is TRBV4-3; unclear D gene. From germline, CDR1 is LGHNA and CDR2 YSLEER. CDR3 length: 15 amino acids. V was pared by 0 bases and J by 8 bases, with 16 bases between.

This clone was counted only a few times. The chain couples TRBV6-2 or TRBV6-3 to TRBJ2-7, with TRBD2 identical over 12 bases. This CDR3 contains 18 residues. Germline lookup yields CDR1 MNHEY and CDR2 SVGEGT. Trimming at V came to 0 bases and at J to 0 bases, leaving 6 bases not matched to a gene. In DNA form, the CDR3 reads TGTGCCAGCAGTTACTCGACTAGCGGGAGAGACTTCTCCTACGAGCAGTACTTC. Translated: CASSYSTSGRDFSYEQYF.

At least ten counts were recorded for this clone. The rearrangement links TRBV18 to TRBJ1-5, with unresolved D. This CDR3 comprises 13 residues. In germline, CDR1 is KGHSH, CDR2 LQKENI. The V gene lost 3 bases and the J gene lost 1 base, with 4 bases spanning the gap. The CDR3 region is CASSPGSNQPQHF. The CDR3 DNA sequence: TGTGCCAGCTCACCGGGGAGCAATCAGCCCCAGCATTTT.

This sequence joins TRBV6-1 and TRBJ2-7, with 13 bases identical to TRBD2. Germline lookup yields CDR1 MNHNS and CDR2 SASEGT. The CDR3 runs 13 residues. V was pared by 6 bases and J by 7 bases, with 3 bases of the junction left unmatched. CDR3 coding DNA: TGTGCCAGCAGAGGACTAGCGGGAGTTGAGCAGTACTTC. Translating gives CASRGLAGVEQYF.

There are a few counts of this clone. The J gene is TRBJ2-1, the V gene TRBV6-2 or TRBV6-3, with no clear D. With 6 bases removed from V and 8 bases from J, the gap between germline ends came to 14 bases. The CDR3 has 13 amino acids. CDR1 is MNHEY, CDR2 SVGEGT, per germline. This chain's CDR3 is CASSPSGPHEQFF. The CDR3 DNA reads TGTGCCAGCAGCCCAAGTGGGCCTCATGAGCAGTTCTTC.

V gene TRBV11-2 combines with J gene TRBJ2-7; no clear D gene. The germline V gene encodes CDR1 SGHAT and CDR2 FQNNGV. The CDR3 sequence is 12 residues long. The V gene lost 3 bases and the J gene lost 3 bases, with 6 bases spanning the gap. This CDR3 reads CASSFHDYEQYF. CDR3 DNA sequence: TGTGCCAGCAGCTTCCACGACTACGAGCAGTACTTC.

The table lists this clone with many counts. J is TRBJ2-5 and V is TRBV11-3, with a tentative D call TRBD2 (6 bases). This CDR3 contains 15 residues. Between the trimmed V and J ends, which lost 1 base and 2 bases, there was a span of 11 bases. Germline loops: CDR1 SGHNT, CDR2 YENEEA. CDR3: CASSLGLAAQETQYF. Here the CDR3 DNA reads TGTGCCAGCAGCTTAGGGTTAGCGGCACAAGAGACCCAGTACTTC. Variable domain in full (rest from reference TRBV11-3 and TRBJ2-5): EAGVVQSPRYKIIEKKQPVAFWCNPISGHNTLYWYLQNLGQGPELLIRYENEEAVDDSQLPKDRFSAERLKGVDSTLKIQPAELGDSAVYLCASSLGLAAQETQYFGPGTRLLVL.

This clone showed up just a few times. The chain couples TRBV6-2 or TRBV6-3 to TRBJ2-7; unclear D gene. Germline CDR1 MNHEY, CDR2 SVGEGT. CDR3 length: 15 residues. The ends were cut back, 4 bases at V and 0 bases at J, with 13 bases in the middle. The CDR3 DNA is TGTGCCAGCAGTTCCCCCGGCCAGAGCTCCTACGAGCAGTACTTC. Translating gives CASSSPGQSSYEQYF.

The chain combines TRBV6-5 with TRBJ2-3; possible D gene TRBD1, 5 bases. CDR1 and CDR2 from the germline V gene are MNHEY and SVGAGI. Trimming left V 3 bases short and J 1 base short, with 8 bases between. The CDR3 length is 14 residues. CDR3 loop: CASSYTGRTDTQYF. In DNA form, the CDR3 reads TGTGCCAGCAGTTATACAGGACGCACAGATACGCAGTATTTT.

This clone was found many times. The V and J genes are TRBV14 and TRBJ2-5; D gene uncertain. Trimming removed 1 base from V and 2 bases from J, with 11 bases in between. Germline V gives CDR1 SGHDN, CDR2 FVKESK. CDR3 length: 15 residues. The CDR3 sequence: CASSQAGPRQETQYF. Written as DNA, the CDR3 is TGTGCCAGCAGCCAAGCTGGACCGCGACAAGAGACCCAGTACTTC.

For this clone: This is likely a read error, given that the CDR3 carries no conserved phenylalanine or tryptophan at its end. The chain's CDR3 is CASSRDNRTDTQYI. In DNA, the CDR3 is TGTGCCAGCAGTCGGGACAACCGCACAGATACGCAGTATATT. This chain joins TRBV28 and TRBJ2-3, with D perhaps matching TRBD1 (6 bases). Germline assignment: CDR1 MDHEN and CDR2 SYDVKM. CDR3 length: 14 amino acids. Deletions cut 5 bases from V and 1 base from J, with 10 bases between.

J is TRBJ1-3 and V is TRBV7-9; D is undetermined. This CDR3 comprises 13 residues. V was shortened by 10 bases and J by 0 bases, with 10 bases between the two germline ends. In germline, CDR1 is SEHNR, CDR2 FQNEAQ (reference sequence). As DNA, the CDR3 is TGTGCCACCGGTCGAGACTCTGGAAACACCATATATTTT. Its protein product is CATGRDSGNTIYF.

The chain recombines TRBV11-2 with TRBJ2-3, with a tentative D call TRBD2 (5 bases). Trimming left V 6 bases short and J 1 base short, with 14 bases between. Germline-derived CDR1 and CDR2 are SGHAT and FQNNGV. The CDR3 is made up of 15 amino acids. CDR3 coding DNA: TGTGCCAGCAGAAAGCGGCTGGATGGCACAGATACGCAGTATTTT. Translated, it gives CASRKRLDGTDTQYF.

This clone was observed many times. The chain joins TRBV15 to TRBJ1-1; a possible D gene is TRBD1 (5 bases). V lost 0 bases to trimming and J lost 0 bases, with 11 bases between them. This CDR3 region has 16 residues. Germline V gene lookup returns CDR1 LNHNV and CDR2 YYDKDF (reference sequence). The CDR3 DNA reads as TGTGCCACCAGCAGAGAGGGGAAGGGACTGAACACTGAAGCTTTCTTT. Protein sequence: CATSREGKGLNTEAFF.

This clone was observed many times. The chain couples TRBV6-1 to TRBJ1-1; 7 nucleotides agree with TRBD1. This CDR3 comprises 14 residues. J gave up 3 bases and V 6 bases, and 7 bases lay outside the gene matches. The germline V gene has CDR1 MNHNS and CDR2 SASEGT. The CDR3 nucleotides are TGTGCCAGCAGGAGACAGGGCCAAGACACTGAAGCTTTCTTT. Residues: CASRRQGQDTEAFF.

The sample holds a few counts of this clone. V is TRBV19 and J is TRBJ2-7, with TRBD2 matching over 9 bases. Germline V gene data show CDR1 as LNHDA and CDR2 as SQIVND (reference sequence). The CDR3 covers 15 residues. The V segment lost 5 bases and the J segment 1 base; nucleotides outside the gene matches: 6. CDR3 sequence (DNA): TGTGCCAGTAGTTGGACTAGCGAGAAATCCTACGAGCAGTACTTC. Translated: CASSWTSEKSYEQYF.

A word on this clone: Given the absence of the conserved phenylalanine or tryptophan at the CDR3 end, a read error is likely. The DNA is omitted, as the CDR3 cannot be located on it reliably, and the CDR3 follows TCRdb's listing. The rearrangement uses TRBV7-2 and TRBJ2-3. Counting both end residues, the CDR3 totals 15 amino acids. The germline V gene has CDR1 SGHTA and CDR2 FQGNSA. CDR3 protein: CASSLAGTTVETQYL.

This clone was observed at least ten times. CDR3 coding DNA: TGTGCCAGCACCCCGGTGGGGGAGTTCGACCCCTACGAGCAGTACTTC. It translates to CASTPVGEFDPYEQYF. The chain links TRBV9 to TRBJ2-7; TRBD1 or TRBD2 may be the D gene (5 bases each). The CDR3 loop spans 16 amino acids. Trimming left V 6 bases short and J 2 bases short, with 21 bases between. CDR1 and CDR2 (germline): SGDLS, YYNGEE.

The sample holds a few counts of this clone. The V call is TRBV18, the J call TRBJ2-5; TRBD2 is a possible D gene (6 bases). CDR3 length: 16 amino acids. Per the germline V gene, CDR1 is KGHSH and CDR2 is LQKENI. Deletions cut 1 base from V and 6 bases from J, with 18 bases between. CDR3 residues: CASSPLGGSGEKTQYF. The CDR3 DNA reads TGTGCCAGCTCACCACTGGGGGGTAGCGGCGAAAAGACCCAGTACTTC.